Listed here are 13 T cell receptor beta chains from one sample, sequenced in a study of healthy donors' naive CD4 and CD8 T cells. TCR libraries were built from 500 to 550 ng of total RNA by linear amplification. TCRdb re-called the reads with MiXCR, one entry per CDR3 protein. The sample has approximately 180,000 distinct CDR3 sequences; around 80% are singletons. The sequenced sample was naive CD4+ and CD8+ T cells sorted from blood, pooled from several donors. Every receptor here comes from a pool of human donors in good health; the sample pools cells from several healthy donors.

The J gene is TRBJ1-1, the V gene TRBV6-5; D might be TRBD1 (5 bases). Germline lookup yields CDR1 MNHEY and CDR2 SVGAGI. CDR3 length: 14 residues. V shed 0 bases and J shed 1 base, with 6 bases lying between them. The CDR3 is CASSYSTENTEAFF. CDR3 nucleotides: TGTGCCAGCAGTTACTCGACAGAGAACACTGAAGCTTTCTTT.

The V and J genes are TRBV20-1 and TRBJ2-5; TRBD2 matches 8 bases. Germline trimming cut 0 bases from V and 1 base from J; bases unmatched to any gene: 7. The CDR3 has 16 residues. In germline, CDR1 is DFQATT, CDR2 SNEGSKA (reference sequence). The CDR3 DNA is TGCAGTGCTAGAGACCCTAAAACTAGCGGCCAAGAGACCCAGTACTTC. Translated, it gives CSARDPKTSGQETQYF.

This CDR3 is CSVEVWALGTEAFF. The CDR3 coding sequence is TGCAGCGTTGAGGTCTGGGCCCTCGGCACTGAAGCTTTCTTT. The genes are TRBV29-1 and TRBJ1-1; no firm D call. The CDR3 contains 14 residues. The V gene lost 3 bases and the J gene lost 4 bases, with 15 bases spanning the gap. The V gene's germline CDR1 is SQVTM and CDR2 ANQGSEA.

The CDR3 DNA sequence: TGTGCCAGCAGTAAGGGACAGGGGGACGAGCAGTACTTC. Amino acids: CASSKGQGDEQYF. The chain links TRBV12-3 or TRBV12-4 to TRBJ2-7, with 11 bases matching TRBD1. After removal of 5 bases from V and 5 bases from J, the junction contained 2 bases not matched to a gene. The CDR3 totals 13 residues.

The count of this clonotype is one. The chain links TRBV6-1 to TRBJ1-5; D remains unclear. Germline V CDR1 and CDR2: MNHNS, SASEGT. V was trimmed by 7 bases and J by 2 bases, leaving 9 bases between them. The CDR3 is 13 residues long. CDR3 sequence reads: CASTSTGNQPQHF. For the CDR3, the DNA is TGTGCCAGCACCTCTACAGGCAATCAGCCCCAGCATTTT.

For the CDR3, the DNA is TGTGCCAGCAGCTTGGCGGACTGGAGGGAGCTGTTTTTT. Translating it yields CASSLADWRELFF. The gene calls are TRBV5-6 and TRBJ2-2; weak D call: TRBD2 (5 bases). Trimming left V 0 bases short and J 9 bases short, with 9 bases between. This CDR3 is built from 13 residues. Germline V gene lookup returns CDR1 SGHDT and CDR2 YYEEEE.

V and J are TRBV2 and TRBJ1-3, with D possibly being TRBD1 (5 bases). Germline lookup yields CDR1 SNHLY and CDR2 FYNNEI. The CDR3 loop spans 16 amino acids. The V and J ends lost 3 bases and 0 bases respectively, with 12 bases between them. This chain's CDR3 is CASSDPRENSGNTIYF. The CDR3 nucleotides are TGTGCCAGCAGTGATCCCAGGGAAAACTCTGGAAACACCATATATTTT.

The rearrangement uses TRBV12-3 or TRBV12-4 and TRBJ1-3; the D is unclear. The CDR3 covers 14 residues. Trimming took off 2 bases at V and 0 bases at J, with 5 bases between the two ends. CDR3 bases: TGTGCCAGCAGTTTACGGGTCTCTGGAAACACCATATATTTT. Translation: CASSLRVSGNTIYF.

V gene TRBV15 combines with J gene TRBJ2-5; 10 bases agree with TRBD1. V lost 6 bases, J lost 5 bases, and 9 bases stayed unmatched. CDR1 and CDR2 from the germline V gene are LNHNV and YYDKDF (reference sequence). This CDR3 has 15 amino acids. The chain's CDR3 is CATRNRDRGRETQYF. The CDR3 nucleotides are TGTGCCACCAGGAACCGGGACAGGGGTCGGGAGACCCAGTACTTC.

This clonotype was observed a few times. The gene calls are TRBV13 and TRBJ2-1; D ambiguous. CDR3 size: 12 residues. The V end lost 4 bases, the J end lost 7 bases, and 8 bases lay between the germline ends. Germline V CDR1 and CDR2: PRHDT, FYEKMQ (reference sequence). The CDR3 nucleotides read TGTGCCAGCAGCTCTATGGGGAATGAGCAGTTCTTC. This sequence encodes CASSSMGNEQFF.

The chain joins TRBV11-2 to TRBJ2-7; perhaps TRBD1 as D (6 bases). V was trimmed by 4 bases and J by 9 bases, leaving 10 bases between them. The CDR3 spans 11 residues. The germline V gene encodes CDR1 SGHAT and CDR2 FQNNGV. CDR3 bases: TGTGCCAGCAGCTCCACAGGGATGCAGTACTTC. Protein sequence: CASSSTGMQYF.

This chain uses TRBV29-1 with TRBJ2-7; D unresolved. V was pared by 1 base and J by 4 bases, with 11 bases between. Germline-derived CDR1 and CDR2 are SQVTM and ANQGSEA. This CDR3 is 13 amino acids long. CDR3 residues: CSVEAASEYEQYF. The CDR3 nucleotides are TGCAGCGTTGAAGCAGCGTCAGAGTACGAGCAGTACTTC.

In this sample, this clonotype turned up once. In nucleotides, the CDR3 is TGTGCCACCGGACCGAGGACGCTTAACTATGGCTACACCTTC. Residues: CATGPRTLNYGYTF. The V gene is TRBV19, the J gene TRBJ1-2; no clear D. CDR1 is LNHDA and CDR2 is SQIVND in the germline V gene (reference sequence). The CDR3 is 14 residues long. V gave up 10 bases and J gave up 1 base, with 16 bases separating them. The full variable domain, rest sourced from reference TRBV19 and TRBJ1-2, is DGGITQSPKYLFRKEGQNVTLSCEQNLNHDAMYWYRQDPGQGLRLIYYSQIVNDFQKGDIAEGYSVSREKKESFPLTVTSAQKNPTAFYLCATGPRTLNYGYTFGSGTRLTVV.